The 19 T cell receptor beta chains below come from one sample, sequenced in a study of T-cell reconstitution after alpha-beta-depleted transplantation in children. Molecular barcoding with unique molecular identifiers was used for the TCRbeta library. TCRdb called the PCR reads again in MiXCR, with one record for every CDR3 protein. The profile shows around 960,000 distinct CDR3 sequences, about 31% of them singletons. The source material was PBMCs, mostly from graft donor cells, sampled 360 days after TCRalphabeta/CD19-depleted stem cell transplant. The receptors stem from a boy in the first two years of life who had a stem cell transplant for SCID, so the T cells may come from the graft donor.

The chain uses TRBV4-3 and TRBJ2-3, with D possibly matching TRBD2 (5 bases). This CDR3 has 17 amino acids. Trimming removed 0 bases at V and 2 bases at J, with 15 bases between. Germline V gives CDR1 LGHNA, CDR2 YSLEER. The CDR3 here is CASSQDQVEVPTDTQYF. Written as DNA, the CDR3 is TGCGCCAGCAGCCAAGATCAGGTGGAGGTCCCCACAGATACGCAGTATTTT.

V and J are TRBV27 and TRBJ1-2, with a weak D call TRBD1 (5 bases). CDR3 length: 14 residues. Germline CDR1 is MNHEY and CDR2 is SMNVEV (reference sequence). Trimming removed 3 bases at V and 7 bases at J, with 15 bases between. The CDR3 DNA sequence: TGTGCCAGCAGTTTTGGGGGAATTGGCGGTGGCTACACCTTC. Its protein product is CASSFGGIGGGYTF.

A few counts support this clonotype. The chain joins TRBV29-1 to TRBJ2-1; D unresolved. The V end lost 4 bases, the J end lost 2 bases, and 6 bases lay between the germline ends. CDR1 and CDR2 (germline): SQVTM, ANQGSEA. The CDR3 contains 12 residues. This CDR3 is CSVGAAYNEQFF. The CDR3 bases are TGCAGCGTTGGGGCGGCCTACAATGAGCAGTTCTTC.

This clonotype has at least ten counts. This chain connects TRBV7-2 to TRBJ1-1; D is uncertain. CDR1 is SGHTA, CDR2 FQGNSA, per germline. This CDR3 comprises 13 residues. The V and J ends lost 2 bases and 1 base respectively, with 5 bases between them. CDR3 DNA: TGTGCCAGCAGCTTATTGCGGAACACTGAAGCTTTCTTT. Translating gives CASSLLRNTEAFF.

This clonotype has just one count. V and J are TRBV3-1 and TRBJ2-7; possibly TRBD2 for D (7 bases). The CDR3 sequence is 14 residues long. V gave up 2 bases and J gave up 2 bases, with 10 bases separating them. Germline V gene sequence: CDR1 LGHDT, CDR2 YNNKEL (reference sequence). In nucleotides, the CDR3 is TGTGCCAGCAGCCAACCGGGGGGCCCCTACGAGCAGTACTTC. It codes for CASSQPGGPYEQYF.

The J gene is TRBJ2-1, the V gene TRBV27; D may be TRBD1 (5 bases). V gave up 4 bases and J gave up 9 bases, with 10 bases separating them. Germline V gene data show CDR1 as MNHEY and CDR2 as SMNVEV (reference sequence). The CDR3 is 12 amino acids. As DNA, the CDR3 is TGTGCCAGCAGTTCCGCTAGGGGTGAGCAGTTCTTC. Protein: CASSSARGEQFF.

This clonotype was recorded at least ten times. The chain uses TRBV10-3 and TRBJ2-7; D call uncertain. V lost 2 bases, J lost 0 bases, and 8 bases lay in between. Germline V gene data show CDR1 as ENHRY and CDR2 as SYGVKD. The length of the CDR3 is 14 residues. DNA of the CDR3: TGTGCCATCAGTGAGGGTAGAAGCTCCTACGAGCAGTACTTC. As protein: CAISEGRSSYEQYF.

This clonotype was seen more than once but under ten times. CDR3 in amino acids: CASSLVGRTGPTDTQYF. For the CDR3, the DNA is TGCGCCAGCAGCTTGGTGGGGAGGACAGGGCCCACAGATACGCAGTATTTT. The chain is built from TRBV5-1 and TRBJ2-3; TRBD1 agrees at 8 bases. CDR1 SGHRS and CDR2 YFSETQ come from the germline V gene. V lost 0 bases and J lost 2; bases outside the gene matches: 8. The CDR3 is made up of 17 amino acids.

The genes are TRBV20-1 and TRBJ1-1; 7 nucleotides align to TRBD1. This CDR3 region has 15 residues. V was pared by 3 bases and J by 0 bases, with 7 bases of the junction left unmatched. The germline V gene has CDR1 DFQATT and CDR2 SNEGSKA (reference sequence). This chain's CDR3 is CSARWTGPMNTEAFF. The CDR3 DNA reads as TGCAGTGCTAGGTGGACAGGACCCATGAACACTGAAGCTTTCTTT.

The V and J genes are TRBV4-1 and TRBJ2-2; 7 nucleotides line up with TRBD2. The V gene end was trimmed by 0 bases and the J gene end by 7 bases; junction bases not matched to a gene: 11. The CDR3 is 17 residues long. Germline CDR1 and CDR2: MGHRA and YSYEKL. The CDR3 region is CASSQEGLAVAVGELFF. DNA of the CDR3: TGCGCCAGCAGCCAAGAGGGGCTAGCGGTGGCGGTCGGGGAGCTGTTTTTT.

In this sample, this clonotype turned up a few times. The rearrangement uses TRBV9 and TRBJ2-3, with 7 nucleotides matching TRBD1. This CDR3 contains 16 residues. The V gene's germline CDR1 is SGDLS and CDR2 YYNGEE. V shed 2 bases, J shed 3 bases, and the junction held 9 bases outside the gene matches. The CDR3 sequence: CASSVGQLRSTDTQYF. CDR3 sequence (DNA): TGTGCCAGCAGCGTGGGACAGCTCCGGTCGACAGATACGCAGTATTTT.

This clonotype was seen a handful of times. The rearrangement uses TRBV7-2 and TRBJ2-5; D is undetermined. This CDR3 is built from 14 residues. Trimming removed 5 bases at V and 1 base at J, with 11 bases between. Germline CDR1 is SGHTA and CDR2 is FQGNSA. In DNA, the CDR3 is TGTGCCAGCAGCCTGCCGCCCATCCAAGAGACCCAGTACTTC. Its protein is CASSLPPIQETQYF.

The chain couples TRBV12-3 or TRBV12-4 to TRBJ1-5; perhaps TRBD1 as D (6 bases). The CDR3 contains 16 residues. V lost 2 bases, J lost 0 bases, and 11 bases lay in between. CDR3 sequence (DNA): TGTGCCAGCAGTTTACTACAGGGACCTAGCAATCAGCCCCAGCATTTT. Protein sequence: CASSLLQGPSNQPQHF.

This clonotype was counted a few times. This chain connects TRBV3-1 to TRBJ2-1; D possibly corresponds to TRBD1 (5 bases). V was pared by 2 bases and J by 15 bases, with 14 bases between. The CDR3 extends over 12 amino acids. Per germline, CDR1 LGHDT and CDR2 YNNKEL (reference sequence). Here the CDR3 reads CASSQTPRDPFF. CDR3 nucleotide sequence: TGTGCCAGCAGCCAAACCCCCAGGGATCCGTTCTTC.

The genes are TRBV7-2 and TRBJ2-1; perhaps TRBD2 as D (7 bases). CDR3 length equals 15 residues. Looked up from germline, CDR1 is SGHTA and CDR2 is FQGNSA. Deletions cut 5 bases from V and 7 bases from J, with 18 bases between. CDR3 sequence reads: CASSRGGGRGNEQFF. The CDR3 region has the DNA TGTGCCAGCAGCCGAGGTGGGGGGCGGGGGAATGAGCAGTTCTTC.

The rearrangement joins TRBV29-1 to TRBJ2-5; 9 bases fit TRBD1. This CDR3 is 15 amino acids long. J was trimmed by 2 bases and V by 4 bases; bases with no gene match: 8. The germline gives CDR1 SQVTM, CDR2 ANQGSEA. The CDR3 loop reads CSVGGTGPTQETQYF. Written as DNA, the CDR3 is TGCAGCGTTGGTGGGACAGGGCCAACTCAAGAGACCCAGTACTTC.

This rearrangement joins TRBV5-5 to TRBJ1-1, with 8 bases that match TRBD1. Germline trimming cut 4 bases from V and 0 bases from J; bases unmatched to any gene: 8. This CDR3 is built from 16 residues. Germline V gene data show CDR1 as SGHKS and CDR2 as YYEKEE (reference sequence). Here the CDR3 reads CASSPLRTGLNTEAFF. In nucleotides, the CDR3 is TGTGCCAGCAGCCCCTTACGGACAGGGCTGAACACTGAAGCTTTCTTT.

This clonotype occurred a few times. The CDR3 loop is CSVPSGGENIQYF. In DNA form, the CDR3 reads TGCAGCGTCCCTTCAGGGGGTGAAAACATTCAGTACTTC. The chain couples TRBV29-1 to TRBJ2-4; 7 positions match TRBD1. J gave up 5 bases and V 6 bases, and 7 bases lay outside the gene matches. In germline, CDR1 is SQVTM, CDR2 ANQGSEA. The CDR3 consists of 13 residues.

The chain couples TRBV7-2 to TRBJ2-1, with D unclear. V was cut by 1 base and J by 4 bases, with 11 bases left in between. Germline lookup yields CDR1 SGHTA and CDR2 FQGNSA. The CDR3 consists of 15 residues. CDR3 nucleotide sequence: TGTGCCAGCAGCTTAGACTTCGGCCGGTACAATGAGCAGTTCTTC. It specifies CASSLDFGRYNEQFF.